A single sample is the source of the 3 T cell receptor beta chains below, sequenced in a study of shared clonotypes between healthy human individuals. Assay used: immunoSEQ multiplex PCR; TCRdb lists only in-frame clones, some missing. The sample gives around 2.3 million clones, almost 96% of which show up once; about 0.13% is in the top ten. The sample was naive CD4+ T cells sorted from blood. As for subset: CD45RA+ positively selected. The receptors originated from a man in his late teens or twenties in good health.

The sample holds one count of this clone. V is TRBV28 and J is TRBJ2-3, with D maybe TRBD1 (6 bases). Trimming left V 4 bases short and J 2 bases short, with 16 bases between. The CDR3 contains 16 residues. CDR1 and CDR2 (germline): MDHEN, SYDVKM. The CDR3 DNA follows: TGTGCCAGCAGTTCTAAGGGACACCACCCCACAGATACGCAGTATTTT. It is translated as CASSSKGHHPTDTQYF.

This chain joins TRBV10-1 and TRBJ2-1; TRBD2 agrees at 11 bases. The CDR3 spans 16 residues. The germline V gene encodes CDR1 WNHNN and CDR2 SYGVQD (reference sequence). The junction had 6 bases not matched to a gene; V was cut back by 6 bases and J by 2 bases. CDR3 region: CASSTSGRGAYNEQFF. The CDR3 region has the DNA TGCGCCAGCAGCACTAGCGGGAGAGGCGCCTACAATGAGCAGTTCTTC.

This chain links TRBV7-2 with TRBJ2-3, with 11 positions matching TRBD2. Trimming took 1 base from V and 4 from J; bases not matched to a gene: 10. CDR1 SGHTA and CDR2 FQGNSA come from the germline V gene. This CDR3 has 18 residues. The CDR3 region has the DNA TGTGCCAGCAGCTTAGGGTCTTGGGTAGCGGGGGGGCCAGATACGCAGTATTTT. It is translated as CASSLGSWVAGGPDTQYF.